The next 24 T cell receptor beta chains were all read from a single sample in a study of T cell repertoires in cytomegalovirus infection (dated by TCRdb to the late 2010s). TCRdb shows the sequencer as Illumina HiSeq 1500. TCRdb ran its own pipeline on the public reads, namely fastp trimming at Q25 and MiXCR clone calling, and kept in-frame beta chains. Identical CDR3 proteins give one entry, which carries the most common genes and DNA. The sample records 200,000 or so distinct CDR3 sequences, 28% of which are singletons. The ten largest clones represent about 31% of the sample. Sequencing was carried out using PBMCs. The receptors were gathered from a human donor in good health (CMV status not recorded). Some clones in this sample may be carry-over from other donors' samples.

There are many counts of this clonotype. The chain recombines TRBV7-2 with TRBJ1-4, with 10 bases that match TRBD1. The CDR3 has 13 amino acids. From germline, CDR1 is SGHTA and CDR2 FQGNSA. V dropped 1 base and J dropped 10; count of bases not matched to a gene: 0. CDR3 in amino acids: CASSLGTGGKLFF. The CDR3 bases are TGTGCCAGCAGCTTAGGGACAGGGGGAAAACTGTTTTTT.

CDR3 loop: CASSLNGGTLRDGYTF. As DNA, the CDR3 is TGTGCCAGCAGCTTAAACGGTGGGACCTTACGGGATGGCTACACCTTC. The chain employs TRBV7-3 and TRBJ1-2; D is possibly TRBD1 (5 bases). V was clipped by 1 base and J by 6 bases, with 18 bases between them. This CDR3 has 16 amino acids. Germline values: CDR1 SGHTA, CDR2 FQGTGA.

Concerning this clonotype: Possible read error: a much larger clone is one base away. J is TRBJ1-6 and V is TRBV7-2; the match to TRBD1 covers 7 bases. This CDR3 has 15 residues. Germline V lookup: CDR1 SGHTA, CDR2 FQGNSA. CDR3 DNA: TGTGCCAACAGCTTAGTAGGACAGGTTTGGTCACCCCTCCACTTT. Translation gives CANSLVGQVWSPLHF.

The V and J genes are TRBV12-3 or TRBV12-4 and TRBJ2-3, with D perhaps given as TRBD1 or TRBD2 (5 bases each). There are 12 residues in the CDR3. V lost 5 bases and J lost 9, with 12 bases in between. The CDR3 here is CASSTGTQTQYF. CDR3 sequence (DNA): TGTGCCAGCAGTACCGGGACGCAGACGCAGTATTTT.

This clonotype was observed many times. The rearrangement uses TRBV7-2 and TRBJ2-3, with 7 positions matching TRBD1. Germline V gene data show CDR1 as SGHTA and CDR2 as FQGNSA. Trimming removed 5 bases from V and 0 bases from J; junction bases left unmatched: 8. CDR3 size: 16 residues. In DNA, the CDR3 is TGTGCCAGCAGCCCGGACAGGATTTCTAGCACAGATACGCAGTATTTT. Residues: CASSPDRISSTDTQYF.

This clonotype has a handful of counts. This sequence joins TRBV12-3 or TRBV12-4 and TRBJ2-7; TRBD1 agrees at 7 bases. This CDR3 has 14 amino acids. V was pared by 4 bases and J by 3 bases, with 6 bases of the junction left unmatched. CDR3 sequence: CASSSDRDYYEQYF. CDR3 DNA sequence: TGTGCCAGCAGTTCCGACAGGGATTACTACGAGCAGTACTTC.

The V call is TRBV29-1, the J call TRBJ1-2, with D uncertain. Germline-derived CDR1 and CDR2 are SQVTM and ANQGSEA. The length of the CDR3 is 13 residues. The V end lost 5 bases, the J end lost 0 bases, and 10 bases lay between the germline ends. The CDR3 sequence is CSVSRTANYGYTF. CDR3 coding DNA: TGCAGCGTTTCCAGGACCGCTAACTATGGCTACACCTTC.

The gene calls are TRBV3-1 and TRBJ2-3, with 11 nucleotides matching TRBD2. V lost 2 bases to trimming and J lost 5 bases; unmatched junction nucleotides: 9. The length of the CDR3 is 17 residues. Germline V lookup: CDR1 LGHDT, CDR2 YNNKEL (reference sequence). The CDR3 DNA is TGTGCCAGCAGCCAAACTAGCGGGGGACCTCGGGTAGATACGCAGTATTTT. This gives the protein CASSQTSGGPRVDTQYF.

This clonotype was detected a few times. The CDR3 protein is CASSLVGGKITYEQYF. The CDR3 DNA reads TGTGCCAGCAGCCTAGTGGGGGGGAAGATTACCTACGAGCAGTACTTC. The genes are TRBV7-2 and TRBJ2-7; 7 bases agree with TRBD2. This CDR3 is built from 16 residues. Germline trimming cut 5 bases from V and 2 bases from J; bases unmatched to any gene: 12. Germline CDR1 SGHTA, CDR2 FQGNSA.

This clonotype has just a few counts. The gene calls are TRBV6-1 and TRBJ2-7; 7 bases agree with TRBD1. The CDR3 is 14 residues long. Germline CDR1 is MNHNS and CDR2 is SASEGT. J gave up 0 bases and V 4 bases, and 3 bases lay outside the gene matches. The CDR3 here is CASSVRDSSYEQYF. As DNA, the CDR3 is TGTGCCAGCAGTGTCCGGGACAGCTCCTACGAGCAGTACTTC.

This chain joins TRBV6-1 and TRBJ1-1, with D unclear. This CDR3 spans 14 amino acids. CDR1 is MNHNS, CDR2 SASEGT, per germline. V gave up 7 bases and J gave up 6 bases, with 18 bases separating them. CDR3 sequence: CASIAWEGRAEAFF. DNA for the CDR3: TGTGCCAGCATCGCATGGGAGGGTCGGGCTGAAGCTTTCTTT.

This clonotype has just a few counts. The chain joins TRBV25-1 to TRBJ2-5; 7 bases map to TRBD1. The CDR3 contains 16 residues. Germline V CDR1 and CDR2: MGHDK, SYGVNS. The V segment lost 1 base and the J segment 0 bases; nucleotides outside the gene matches: 5. In DNA, the CDR3 is TGTGCCAGCAGTGAATTTCCTGACAGGGACCAAGAGACCCAGTACTTC. Translation: CASSEFPDRDQETQYF.

The CDR3 nucleotides are TGTGCCAGCAGTTACCTCGAGCAGTACAGGGGGGATCAGCCCCAGCATTTT. This encodes CASSYLEQYRGDQPQHF. The chain couples TRBV6-6 to TRBJ1-5; 8 bases are a match to TRBD1. After removal of 2 bases from V and 5 bases from J, the junction contained 11 bases not matched to a gene. Germline V CDR1 and CDR2: MNHNY, SVGAGI (reference sequence). This CDR3 has 17 amino acids.

This clonotype was observed many times. This sequence joins TRBV7-2 and TRBJ2-2; TRBD2 aligns across 13 bases. The CDR3 runs 17 residues. Looked up from germline, CDR1 is SGHTA and CDR2 is FQGNSA. The V and J ends lost 4 bases and 3 bases, in that order; junction bases with no gene match: 5. The CDR3 DNA sequence: TGTGCCAGCAGCTCCCGAGGACTAGCGGGGGACACCGGGGAGCTGTTTTTT. Encoded protein: CASSSRGLAGDTGELFF.

This clonotype showed up just a few times. The rearrangement uses TRBV7-2 and TRBJ2-3; possibly TRBD2 for D (5 bases). This CDR3 is built from 13 residues. The germline gives CDR1 SGHTA, CDR2 FQGNSA. Trimming took off 5 bases at V and 6 bases at J, with 12 bases between the two ends. The CDR3 loop reads CASSDGVRDTQYF. DNA for the CDR3: TGTGCCAGCAGCGACGGGGTTAGGGATACGCAGTATTTT.

V usage is TRBV12-3 or TRBV12-4 and J usage is TRBJ1-4; the D is unclear. This CDR3 is 14 amino acids long. Between the trimmed V and J ends, which lost 4 bases and 2 bases, there was a span of 8 bases. The CDR3 reads CASSSSVTNEKLFF. The CDR3 DNA is TGTGCCAGCAGTTCCTCGGTTACTAATGAAAAACTGTTTTTT.

This clonotype came up a few times. The chain couples TRBV7-2 to TRBJ2-1; D is ambiguous. The CDR3 extends over 13 amino acids. Trimming stripped 5 bases from V and 6 bases from J, with 11 bases between. Germline lookup yields CDR1 SGHTA and CDR2 FQGNSA. Here the CDR3 DNA reads TGTGCCAGCAGCCCCCCTGAACTCAATGAGCAGTTCTTC. It encodes CASSPPELNEQFF. Together with reference TRBV7-2 and TRBJ2-1, the CDR3 gives the full variable domain: GAGVSQSPSNKVTEKGKDVELRCDPISGHTALYWYRQSLGQGLEFLIYFQGNSAPDKSGLPSDRFSAERTGGSVSTLTIQRTQQEDSAVYLCASSPPELNEQFFGPGTRLTVL.

In this sample, this clonotype turned up a few times. The V and J genes are TRBV19 and TRBJ2-7; perhaps TRBD2 as D (7 bases). Trimming took off 10 bases at V and 3 bases at J, with 22 bases between the two ends. This CDR3 has 15 amino acids. The germline gives CDR1 LNHDA, CDR2 SQIVND (reference sequence). The CDR3, as DNA: TGTGCCACTGGAGGGCCGGGGGGCCTTTTCTACGAGCAGTACTTC. Translation: CATGGPGGLFYEQYF.

The chain has TRBV20-1 and TRBJ2-2, with 9 bases that match TRBD2. CDR1 and CDR2 from the germline V gene are DFQATT and SNEGSKA (reference sequence). The CDR3 loop spans 17 amino acids. Unmatched junction bases numbered 12, after V lost 1 base and J lost 6 bases. Here the CDR3 reads CSARGRRLAGRSGELFF. CDR3 DNA sequence: TGCAGTGCTAGAGGCCGTCGGCTAGCGGGGCGGTCCGGGGAGCTGTTTTTT.

The table lists this clonotype with a few counts. The CDR3 sequence: CASSYRRQGAGETQYF. DNA for the CDR3: TGTGCCAGCAGTTACCGTAGACAGGGGGCCGGGGAGACCCAGTACTTC. The rearrangement uses TRBV6-6 and TRBJ2-5, with 10 bases fitting TRBD1. With 2 bases clipped from V and 5 bases from J, the junction kept 8 bases outside the gene matches. The germline gives CDR1 MNHNY, CDR2 SVGAGI (reference sequence). CDR3 size: 16 residues.

This clonotype showed up just once. The chain links TRBV28 to TRBJ2-5, with 12 bases matching TRBD1. The CDR3 totals 15 residues. The V and J ends lost 3 bases and 5 bases, in that order; junction bases with no gene match: 4. Germline CDR1 and CDR2: MDHEN and SYDVKM. The chain's CDR3 is CASSLGDRGLETQYF. As DNA, the CDR3 is TGTGCCAGCAGTTTGGGGGACAGGGGGCTTGAGACCCAGTACTTC. Based on the CDR3 plus reference TRBV28 and TRBJ2-5, the full variable domain is DVKVTQSSRYLVKRTGEKVFLECVQDMDHENMFWYRQDPGLGLRLIYFSYDVKMKEKGDIPEGYSVSREKKERFSLILESASTNQTSMYLCASSLGDRGLETQYFGPGTRLLVL.

DNA of the CDR3: TGCAGTGCTCTACGGTACGGCGGGGGCAACAATGAGCAGTTCTTC. This translates into CSALRYGGGNNEQFF. The rearrangement links TRBV20-1 to TRBJ2-1; D might be TRBD2 (7 bases). Per the germline V gene, CDR1 is DFQATT and CDR2 is SNEGSKA (reference sequence). Trimming removed 5 bases at V and 5 bases at J, with 19 bases between. CDR3 length: 15 residues.

This clonotype was detected a few times. The rearrangement links TRBV11-2 to TRBJ2-7, with D possibly TRBD1 on 5 matching bases. Germline V gene lookup returns CDR1 SGHAT and CDR2 FQNNGV. The CDR3 length is 14 residues. Trimming pared 4 bases from V and 0 bases from J, leaving 10 bases between. DNA for the CDR3: TGTGCCAGCAGCTCCAACAGGATCTCCTACGAGCAGTACTTC. Its translation is CASSSNRISYEQYF.

The J gene is TRBJ1-2, the V gene TRBV6-2 or TRBV6-3; D gene unclear. Germline loops: CDR1 MNHEY, CDR2 SVGEGT. The CDR3 totals 17 residues. V was clipped by 6 bases and J by 6 bases, with 26 bases between them. The DNA for the CDR3 is TGTGCCAGCAGCCGCGTGAGGAATCGCTGGAGGGAGGATGGCTACACCTTC. As protein: CASSRVRNRWREDGYTF.